This TCR beta chain was obtained from a study of T cells in Graves' hyperthyroidism and ophthalmopathy. CDR1 and CDR2 (germline): SGHRS, YFSETQ. V lost 1 base and J 8 bases, leaving 13 bases between the germline ends. The CDR3 is 14 amino acids. The table lists this clonotype with a count of one. Antigen unknown. The study, taken as a whole, reports: Clonotypes that were expanded in thyroid above 0.001 mostly appeared in blood too.

What was amplified from RNA transcripts were TCR beta CDR3 regions. HTBI primers were employed in a first-round RT-PCR of the TCR CDR3. One entry per CDR3 protein, called by TCRdb with MiXCR from the multiplex PCR reads. The data hold over 700,000 distinct CDR3 sequences, with 38% observed a single time. Sequenced input: blood. This TCR derives from a man aged 18 to 30 with Graves' hyperthyroidism. The chain has TRBV5-1 and TRBJ2-1; unclear D gene. The CDR3 sequence is CASSLFRLLDEQFF. The CDR3 DNA is TGCGCCAGCAGCTTGTTTCGGCTGTTGGATGAGCAGTTCTTC. The full variable domain, rest sourced from reference TRBV5-1 and TRBJ2-1, is KAGVTQTPRYLIKTRGQQVTLSCSPISGHRSVSWYQQTPGQGLQFLFEYFSETQRNKGNFPGRFSGRQFSNSRSEMNVSTLELGDSALYLCASSLFRLLDEQFFGPGTRLTVL.